The clone carrying this T cell receptor (beta chain) was counted only a few times. Its antigen is not identified. This sample was taken from a study of cytomegalovirus exposure and HLA in healthy donors. Broader study findings: The study flagged approximately 180 TCR beta chains as cytomegalovirus-associated.

These donors were members of the roughly 130-subject validation cohort, a group separate from the approximately 640-subject first cohort. Germline CDR1 SGHTA, CDR2 FQGTGA. With 3 bases clipped from V and 6 bases from J, the junction kept 7 bases outside the gene matches. The CDR3 contains 15 residues. Sequencing was performed with immunoSEQ multiplex PCR; in TCRdb, only in-frame clones are kept and a portion is missing. The profile shows over 120,000 clones, about nine tenths of them singletons. This clonotype was sampled from a woman aged 25-40 years in good health and CMV-seropositive. V is TRBV7-3 and J is TRBJ2-1, with TRBD2 identical over 8 bases. What was sequenced was PBMCs. The CDR3 DNA is TGTGCCAGCAGCTTTATGGCGGGAGGTGTCAATGAGCAGTTCTTC. This sequence encodes CASSFMAGGVNEQFF.